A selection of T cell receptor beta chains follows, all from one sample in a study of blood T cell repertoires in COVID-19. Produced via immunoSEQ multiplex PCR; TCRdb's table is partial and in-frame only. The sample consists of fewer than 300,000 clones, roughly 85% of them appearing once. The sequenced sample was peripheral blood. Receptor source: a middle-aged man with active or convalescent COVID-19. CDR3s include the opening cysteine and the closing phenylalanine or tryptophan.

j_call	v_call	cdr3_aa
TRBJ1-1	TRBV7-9	CASSIPGVTEAFF
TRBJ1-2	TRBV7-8	CASSLAVRQGRRGYTF
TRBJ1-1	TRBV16	CASSQSTGYRTEAFF
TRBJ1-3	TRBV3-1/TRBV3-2	CASSQETGAGNTIYF
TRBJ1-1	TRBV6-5	CASSWTANTEAFF
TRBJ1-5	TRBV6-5	CASSSHDRGSNQPQHF
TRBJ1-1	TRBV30	CAWSVEGKERAFF
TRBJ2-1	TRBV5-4	CASSSGTSGRATYNEQFF
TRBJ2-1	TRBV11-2	CASSPLNEQFF
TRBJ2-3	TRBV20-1	CSAGGSDTQYF
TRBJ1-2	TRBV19	CASSTNYGYTF
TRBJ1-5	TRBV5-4	CASTPGQKGSTNQPQHF
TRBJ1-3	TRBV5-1	CASSHDSGNTIYF
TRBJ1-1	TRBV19	CASSIGPGGGGTEAFF
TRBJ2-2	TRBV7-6	CASNLQGAGGELFF
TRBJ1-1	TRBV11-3	CASSLQGSTEAFF
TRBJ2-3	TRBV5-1	CASSPRTTRMDTQYF
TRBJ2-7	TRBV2	CASSGTSGRHEQYF
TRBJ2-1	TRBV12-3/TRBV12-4	CASSPISYNEQFF
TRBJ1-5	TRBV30	CAWSSGQGNQPQHF
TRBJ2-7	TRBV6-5	CASSSAGATYEQYF
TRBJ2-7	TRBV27	CASSLYPGSSSEQYF
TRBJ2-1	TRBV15	CATSRDIRLAGGNEQFF
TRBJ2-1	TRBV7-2	CASSLARGNEQFF
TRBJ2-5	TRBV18	CASSPPRLAGDWETQYF
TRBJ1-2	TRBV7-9	CASSPDSANNYGYTF
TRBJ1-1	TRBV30	CAWSDSPEAFF
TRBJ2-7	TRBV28	CASRVGTNYEQYF
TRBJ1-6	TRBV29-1	CSARTGSSYNSPLHF
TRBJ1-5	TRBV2	CASGRDDQPQHF